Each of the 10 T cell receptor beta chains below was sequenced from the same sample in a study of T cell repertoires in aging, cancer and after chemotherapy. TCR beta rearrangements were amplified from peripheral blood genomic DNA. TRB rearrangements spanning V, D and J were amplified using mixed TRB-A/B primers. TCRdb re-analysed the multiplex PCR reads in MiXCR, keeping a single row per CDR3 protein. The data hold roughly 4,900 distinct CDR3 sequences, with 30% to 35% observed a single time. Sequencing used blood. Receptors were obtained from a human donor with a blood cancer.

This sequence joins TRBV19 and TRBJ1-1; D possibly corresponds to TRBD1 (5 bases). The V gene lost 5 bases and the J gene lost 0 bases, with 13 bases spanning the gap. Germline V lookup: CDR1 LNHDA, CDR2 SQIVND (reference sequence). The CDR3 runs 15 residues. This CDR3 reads CASSAPGLLNTEAFF. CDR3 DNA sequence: TGTGCCAGTAGTGCCCCGGGACTGCTGAACACTGAAGCTTTCTTT.

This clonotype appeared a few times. The CDR3 DNA reads as TGTGCCAGCAGCTTTGGCAGGGGTATAGGATCACCCCTCCACTTT. This gives the protein CASSFGRGIGSPLHF. The chain uses TRBV5-6 and TRBJ1-6, with D perhaps matching TRBD1 (6 bases). This CDR3 is 15 amino acids long. With 2 bases removed from V and 10 bases from J, the gap between germline ends came to 16 bases. Germline V gives CDR1 SGHDT, CDR2 YYEEEE.

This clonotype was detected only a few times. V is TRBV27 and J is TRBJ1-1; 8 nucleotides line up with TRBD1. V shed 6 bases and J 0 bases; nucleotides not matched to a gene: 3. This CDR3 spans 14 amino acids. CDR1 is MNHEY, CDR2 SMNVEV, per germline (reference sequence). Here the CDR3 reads CASSLDRVNTEAFF. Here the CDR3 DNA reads TGTGCCAGCAGCCTGGACAGGGTGAACACTGAAGCTTTCTTT.

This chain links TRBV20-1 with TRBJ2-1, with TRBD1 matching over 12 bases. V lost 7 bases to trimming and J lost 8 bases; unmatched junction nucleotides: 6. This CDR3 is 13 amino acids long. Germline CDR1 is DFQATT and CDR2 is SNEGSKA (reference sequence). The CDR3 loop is CSVPGQGAYEQFF. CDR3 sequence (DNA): TGCAGTGTTCCGGGACAGGGGGCCTATGAGCAGTTCTTC.

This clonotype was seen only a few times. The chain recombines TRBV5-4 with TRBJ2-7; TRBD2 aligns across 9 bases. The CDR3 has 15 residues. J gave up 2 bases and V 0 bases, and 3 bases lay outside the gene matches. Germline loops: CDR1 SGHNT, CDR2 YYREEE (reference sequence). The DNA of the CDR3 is TGTGCCAGCAGCTTGGGGCGGGGGGGAGCCTACGAGCAGTACTTC. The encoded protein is CASSLGRGGAYEQYF.

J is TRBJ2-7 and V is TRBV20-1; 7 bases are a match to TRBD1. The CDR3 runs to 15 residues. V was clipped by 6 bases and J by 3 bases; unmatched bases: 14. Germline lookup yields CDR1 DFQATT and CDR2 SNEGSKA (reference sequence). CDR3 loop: CSASHTNRGDYEQYF. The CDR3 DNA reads TGCAGTGCCTCGCATACCAACAGGGGTGACTACGAGCAGTACTTC.

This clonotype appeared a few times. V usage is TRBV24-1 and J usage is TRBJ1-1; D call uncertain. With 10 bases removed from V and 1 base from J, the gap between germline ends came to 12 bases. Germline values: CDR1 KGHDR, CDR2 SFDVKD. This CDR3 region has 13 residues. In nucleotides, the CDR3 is TGTGCCACGCGTCAAGCAGGGAACACTGAAGCTTTCTTT. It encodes CATRQAGNTEAFF.

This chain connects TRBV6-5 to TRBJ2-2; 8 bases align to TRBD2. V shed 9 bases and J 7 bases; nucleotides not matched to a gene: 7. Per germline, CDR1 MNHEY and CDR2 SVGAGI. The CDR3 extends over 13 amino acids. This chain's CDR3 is CASREGSRGELFF. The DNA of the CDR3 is TGTGCCAGTCGGGAGGGGTCCCGCGGGGAGCTGTTTTTT.

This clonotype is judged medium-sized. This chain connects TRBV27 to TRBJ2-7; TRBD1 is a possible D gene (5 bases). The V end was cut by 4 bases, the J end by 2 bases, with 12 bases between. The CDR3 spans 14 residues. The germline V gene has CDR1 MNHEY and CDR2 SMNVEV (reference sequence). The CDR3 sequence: CASSWTTPPYEQYF. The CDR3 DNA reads TGTGCCAGCAGTTGGACAACCCCACCCTACGAGCAGTACTTC.

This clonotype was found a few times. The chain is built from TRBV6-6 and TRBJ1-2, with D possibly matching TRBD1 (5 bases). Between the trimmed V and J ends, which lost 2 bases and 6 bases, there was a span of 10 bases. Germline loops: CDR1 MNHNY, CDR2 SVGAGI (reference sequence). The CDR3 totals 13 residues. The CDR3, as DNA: TGTGCCAGCAGTTACAGGTCAGGGCATGGCTACACCTTC. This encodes CASSYRSGHGYTF.